The 26 T cell receptor beta chains below come from one sample, sequenced in a study of shared clonotypes between healthy human individuals. Sequenced by immunoSEQ multiplex PCR; TCRdb stores in-frame clones only, minus some. Here the sample spans approximately 1.4 million clones, approximately 98% being singletons. Sequencing was carried out using naive CD4+ T cells sorted from blood. This sample's subset: CD45RA+ positively selected. The receptors here all came from a man aged 25 to 40 in good health.

With respect to this clone: Other DNA sequences in this specimen translate into the identical CDR3. The chain joins TRBV11-3 to TRBJ2-3, with D uncertain. The CDR3 extends over 14 amino acids. Germline V gives CDR1 SGHNT, CDR2 YENEEA. V shed 2 bases and J shed 2 bases, with 8 bases lying between them. The CDR3 sequence is CASSLSRVTDTQYF. CDR3 DNA sequence: TGTGCCAGCAGCTTAAGTCGCGTCACAGATACGCAGTATTTT.

The gene calls are TRBV19 and TRBJ1-2, with D possibly TRBD1 on 5 matching bases. Germline CDR1 is LNHDA and CDR2 is SQIVND (reference sequence). Trimming took 5 bases from V and 5 from J, leaving 9 bases between them. The length of the CDR3 is 12 residues. This CDR3 reads CASSVQGYGYTF. Written as DNA, the CDR3 is TGTGCCAGTAGTGTCCAGGGATATGGCTACACCTTC. The entire variable domain, with the rest obtained from reference TRBV19 and TRBJ1-2, is as follows: DGGITQSPKYLFRKEGQNVTLSCEQNLNHDAMYWYRQDPGQGLRLIYYSQIVNDFQKGDIAEGYSVSREKKESFPLTVTSAQKNPTAFYLCASSVQGYGYTFGSGTRLTVV.

The gene calls are TRBV7-3 and TRBJ2-2; D not certain. The V end lost 1 base, the J end lost 3 bases, and 9 bases lay between the germline ends. Germline V lookup: CDR1 SGHTA, CDR2 FQGTGA. CDR3 length: 15 amino acids. The CDR3 is CASSLKAGYTGELFF. The CDR3 DNA sequence: TGTGCCAGCAGCTTAAAGGCAGGATACACCGGGGAGCTGTTTTTT. Variable domain in full (rest from reference TRBV7-3 and TRBJ2-2): GAGVSQTPSNKVTEKGKYVELRCDPISGHTALYWYRQSLGQGPEFLIYFQGTGAADDSGLPNDRFFAVRPEGSVSTLKIQRTERGDSAVYLCASSLKAGYTGELFFGEGSRLTVL.

This rearrangement joins TRBV5-6 to TRBJ2-3; 7 positions match TRBD2. The ends lost 3 bases at V and 0 bases at J; junction bases unmatched: 10. The CDR3 extends over 17 amino acids. The germline gives CDR1 SGHDT, CDR2 YYEEEE. CDR3 sequence reads: CASSYVSGRGSTDTQYF. The CDR3 nucleotides read TGTGCCAGCAGCTACGTATCGGGGCGGGGGAGCACAGATACGCAGTATTTT.

This clone has just one count. Other DNA sequences in the same sample also yield this CDR3. The V gene is TRBV10-3, the J gene TRBJ2-2; D ambiguous. The CDR3 runs 13 residues. The V end was cut by 3 bases, the J end by 5 bases, with 7 bases between. The germline V gene encodes CDR1 ENHRY and CDR2 SYGVKD. The CDR3 loop is CAISEGGTGELFF. The DNA for the CDR3 is TGTGCCATCAGTGAAGGTGGGACCGGGGAGCTGTTTTTT.

The CDR3 spells CASSVFNEQFF. In nucleotides, the CDR3 is TGTGCCAGCAGTGTTTTTAATGAGCAGTTCTTC. The chain has TRBV2 and TRBJ2-1; D is unclear. The CDR3 runs 11 residues. The germline V gene encodes CDR1 SNHLY and CDR2 FYNNEI. Trimming took off 4 bases at V and 7 bases at J, with 5 bases between the two ends.

The gene calls are TRBV28 and TRBJ2-4; a weak D match, TRBD1 (6 bases). This CDR3 spans 13 amino acids. Germline lookup yields CDR1 MDHEN and CDR2 SYDVKM. V lost 6 bases, J lost 3 bases, and 9 bases lay in between. The CDR3 loop is CASRDSYKNIQYF. The CDR3, as DNA: TGTGCCAGCAGGGACAGTTACAAAAACATTCAGTACTTC.

As to this clone: At the DNA level, this CDR3 is encoded by other sequences in the same sample as well. This chain joins TRBV19 and TRBJ2-7; 10 nucleotides align to TRBD2. CDR1 and CDR2 from the germline V gene are LNHDA and SQIVND (reference sequence). CDR3 size: 15 residues. Trimming removed 4 bases from V and 1 base from J; junction bases left unmatched: 4. CDR3 DNA: TGTGCCAGTAGTACTGAAGCGGGAGGGTCCTACGAGCAGTACTTC. Translated: CASSTEAGGSYEQYF.

This chain joins TRBV6-1 and TRBJ2-2, with 9 bases fitting TRBD1. This CDR3 comprises 15 residues. J gave up 4 bases and V 5 bases, and 5 bases lay outside the gene matches. Per germline, CDR1 MNHNS and CDR2 SASEGT. In nucleotides, the CDR3 is TGTGCCAGCAGTTCGGGGACAGGGATCACCGGGGAGCTGTTTTTT. Translated, it gives CASSSGTGITGELFF.

This chain uses TRBV29-1 with TRBJ2-2, with D perhaps being TRBD1 or TRBD2 (5 bases each). Germline CDR1 is SQVTM and CDR2 is ANQGSEA. The CDR3 is made up of 13 amino acids. The ends were cut back, 3 bases at V and 4 bases at J, with 9 bases in the middle. The chain's CDR3 is CSVDRGPTGELFF. CDR3 bases: TGCAGCGTTGACCGGGGCCCCACCGGGGAGCTGTTTTTT.

The chain combines TRBV29-1 with TRBJ1-2; weak D call: TRBD1 (6 bases). The germline V gene has CDR1 SQVTM and CDR2 ANQGSEA. V was cut by 7 bases and J by 3 bases, with 27 bases left in between. The CDR3 contains 17 residues. CDR3 in amino acids: CSALNQGRPGGHYGYTF. The CDR3 DNA follows: TGCAGCGCATTGAATCAGGGACGACCCGGGGGCCACTATGGCTACACCTTC.

CDR3 residues: CASRGQGDSYEQYF. The CDR3 region has the DNA TGCGCCAGCAGGGGACAGGGGGACAGCTACGAGCAGTACTTC. The chain joins TRBV10-1 to TRBJ2-7, with 11 bases matching TRBD1. This CDR3 contains 14 residues. Germline trimming cut 6 bases from V and 3 bases from J; bases unmatched to any gene: 4. The germline gives CDR1 WNHNN, CDR2 SYGVQD (reference sequence).

The chain recombines TRBV27 with TRBJ1-2; the match to TRBD1 covers 8 bases. With 3 bases clipped from V and 4 bases from J, the junction kept 7 bases outside the gene matches. CDR1 MNHEY and CDR2 SMNVEV come from the germline V gene (reference sequence). The CDR3 is 15 amino acids. CDR3 in DNA: TGTGCCAGCAGTTTCGGGGCAGGGGGCATCTATGGCTACACCTTC. This sequence encodes CASSFGAGGIYGYTF.

CDR3 protein: CSVGTGTYTGELFF. CDR3 bases: TGCAGCGTTGGGACAGGGACGTACACCGGGGAGCTGTTTTTT. The chain uses TRBV29-1 and TRBJ2-2; 8 bases are shared with TRBD1. Germline CDR1 is SQVTM and CDR2 is ANQGSEA. The CDR3 is made up of 14 amino acids. The V and J ends lost 4 bases and 3 bases, in that order; junction bases with no gene match: 4.

The chain employs TRBV6-6 and TRBJ1-5; D is undetermined. The germline V and J ends were trimmed by 7 bases and 0 bases, with 10 bases remaining between them. The CDR3 is 14 residues long. The germline gives CDR1 MNHNY, CDR2 SVGAGI (reference sequence). The CDR3 sequence is CASTIQFSNQPQHF. DNA of the CDR3: TGTGCCAGCACAATACAGTTTAGCAATCAGCCCCAGCATTTT.

The chain employs TRBV7-9 and TRBJ2-3; TRBD1 agrees at 8 bases. The CDR3 contains 15 residues. Trimming removed 5 bases from V and 3 bases from J; junction bases left unmatched: 7. The V gene's germline CDR1 is SEHNR and CDR2 FQNEAQ (reference sequence). In DNA form, the CDR3 reads TGTGCCAGCAGCACCGGGACAGGTTATACAGATACGCAGTATTTT. Its protein product is CASSTGTGYTDTQYF.

The J gene is TRBJ1-4, the V gene TRBV7-9; no clear D. V lost 2 bases and J 4 bases, leaving 11 bases between the germline ends. The length of the CDR3 is 15 residues. Germline-derived CDR1 and CDR2 are SEHNR and FQNEAQ (reference sequence). The CDR3 nucleotides are TGTGCCAGCAGCTTAAAACAGTCGATTAATGAAAAACTGTTTTTT. This codes for CASSLKQSINEKLFF.

The rearrangement joins TRBV28 to TRBJ1-1, with 7 bases identical to TRBD1. The CDR3 runs to 15 residues. With 4 bases clipped from V and 3 bases from J, the junction kept 8 bases outside the gene matches. Per the germline V gene, CDR1 is MDHEN and CDR2 is SYDVKM. The CDR3 region is CASSSPGQGDTEAFF. CDR3 nucleotides: TGTGCCAGCAGTTCCCCGGGGCAGGGGGACACTGAAGCTTTCTTT.

With respect to this clone: The same CDR3 arises from other DNA sequences in this sample as well. The V call is TRBV9, the J call TRBJ2-7; tentative D call: TRBD2 (5 bases). Germline V gene data show CDR1 as SGDLS and CDR2 as YYNGEE. CDR3 length: 14 residues. Trimming pared 0 bases from V and 1 base from J, leaving 8 bases between. The CDR3 DNA follows: TGTGCCAGCAGCGTAGCTTCGGGGTCCTACGAGCAGTACTTC. This translates into CASSVASGSYEQYF.

The genes are TRBV5-1 and TRBJ1-2; D remains unclear. CDR1 SGHRS and CDR2 YFSETQ come from the germline V gene. The CDR3 is made up of 14 amino acids. Trimming stripped 3 bases from V and 0 bases from J, with 9 bases between. The CDR3 is CASSSGVSNYGYTF. The CDR3 coding sequence is TGCGCCAGCAGCTCAGGAGTTTCTAACTATGGCTACACCTTC.

The chain joins TRBV10-3 to TRBJ2-1; 8 bases are a match to TRBD1. V lost 4 bases, J lost 1 base, and 9 bases stayed unmatched. The CDR3 loop spans 17 amino acids. CDR1 is ENHRY, CDR2 SYGVKD, per germline. CDR3 nucleotide sequence: TGTGCCATCAGTGTCGGTGGTCAGGGGGCGTCCTACAATGAGCAGTTCTTC. This translates into CAISVGGQGASYNEQFF.

The chain combines TRBV18 with TRBJ1-3, with no clear D. V was clipped by 6 bases and J by 4 bases, with 13 bases between them. The V gene's germline CDR1 is KGHSH and CDR2 LQKENI. The CDR3 spans 14 residues. CDR3 in amino acids: CASSPPRAGNTIYF. The CDR3 bases are TGTGCCAGCTCGCCTCCACGGGCGGGAAACACCATATATTTT. Looking up the rest from reference TRBV18 and TRBJ1-3 gives the full variable domain: NAGVMQNPRHLVRRRGQEARLRCSPMKGHSHVYWYRQLPEEGLKFMVYLQKENIIDESGMPKERFSAEFPKEGPSILRIQQVVRGDSAAYFCASSPPRAGNTIYFGEGSWLTVV.

The chain combines TRBV9 with TRBJ2-1; TRBD2 aligns across 8 bases. Germline assignment: CDR1 SGDLS and CDR2 YYNGEE. This CDR3 has 14 residues. V shed 5 bases, J shed 2 bases, and the junction held 3 bases outside the gene matches. The CDR3 reads CASSREGTYNEQFF. As DNA, the CDR3 is TGTGCCAGCAGTCGGGAGGGTACCTACAATGAGCAGTTCTTC. Drawing the rest from reference TRBV9 and TRBJ2-1, the complete variable domain is DSGVTQTPKHLITATGQRVTLRCSPRSGDLSVYWYQQSLDQGLQFLIQYYNGEERAKGNILERFSAQQFPDLHSELNLSSLELGDSALYFCASSREGTYNEQFFGPGTRLTVL.

The chain's CDR3 is CASSWGGVVAYNEQFF. Written as DNA, the CDR3 is TGTGCCAGCAGCTGGGGGGGCGTCGTGGCCTACAATGAGCAGTTCTTC. The V and J genes are TRBV5-6 and TRBJ2-1; TRBD2 is a possible D gene (7 bases). The CDR3 has 16 residues. V lost 3 bases, J lost 2 bases, and 15 bases lay in between. CDR1 is SGHDT, CDR2 YYEEEE, per germline.

Of note for this clone: Different DNA sequences within this sample yield the same CDR3. The chain links TRBV9 to TRBJ1-1; D is uncertain. The CDR3 sequence is 14 residues long. Trimming pared 0 bases from V and 4 bases from J, leaving 10 bases between. Looked up from germline, CDR1 is SGDLS and CDR2 is YYNGEE. CDR3 sequence reads: CASSVGPGGTEAFF. The CDR3 coding sequence is TGTGCCAGCAGCGTAGGTCCAGGTGGCACTGAAGCTTTCTTT.

This clone is a singleton in its sample. The chain combines TRBV6-1 with TRBJ2-1, with 13 nucleotides matching TRBD2. This CDR3 has 18 amino acids. CDR1 and CDR2 (germline): MNHNS, SASEGT. The junction had 10 bases not matched to a gene; V was cut back by 2 bases and J by 6 bases. CDR3 sequence: CASSEQWPTSGGGNEQFF. CDR3 DNA sequence: TGTGCCAGCAGTGAACAATGGCCCACTAGCGGGGGGGGCAATGAGCAGTTCTTC.